Sequencing of this T cell receptor (beta chain) was carried out in a study of immune characterization of retroperitoneal liposarcoma. This clonotype was detected a few times. Germline V gene data show CDR1 as MGHDK and CDR2 as SYGVNS. This CDR3 is built from 20 residues. J gave up 0 bases and V 1 base, and 13 bases lay outside the gene matches. One entry per CDR3 protein results from TCRdb running MiXCR on the PCR reads. The data show 10,000 or so distinct CDR3 sequences, about 30% seen once. The origin of this receptor is a male donor with retroperitoneal liposarcoma. The V and J genes are TRBV25-1 and TRBJ2-3; 10 nucleotides match TRBD1. The source material was tumor tissue. The CDR3 nucleotides are TGTGCCAGCAGTGAATTCTCTCGACAGGGGGCGAACTTAAGCACAGATACGCAGTATTTT. Its protein is CASSEFSRQGANLSTDTQYF.